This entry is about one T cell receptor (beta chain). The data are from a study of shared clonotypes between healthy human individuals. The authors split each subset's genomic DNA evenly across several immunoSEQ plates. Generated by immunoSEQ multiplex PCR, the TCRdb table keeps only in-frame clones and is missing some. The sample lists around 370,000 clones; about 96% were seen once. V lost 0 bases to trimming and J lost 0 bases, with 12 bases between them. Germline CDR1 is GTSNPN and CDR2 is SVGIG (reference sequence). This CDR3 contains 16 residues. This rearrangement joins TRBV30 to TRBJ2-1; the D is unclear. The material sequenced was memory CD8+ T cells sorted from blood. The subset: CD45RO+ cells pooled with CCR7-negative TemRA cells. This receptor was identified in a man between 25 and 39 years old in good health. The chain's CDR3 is CAWSVRLPSSYNEQFF. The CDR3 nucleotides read TGTGCCTGGAGTGTTCGGCTACCAAGCTCCTACAATGAGCAGTTCTTC.